This record concerns one T cell receptor (beta chain) sequence. Its target is not known. V gave up 5 bases and J gave up 6 bases; unmatched junction bases: 8. CDR1 and CDR2 from the germline V gene are SQVTM and ANQGSEA. The length of the CDR3 is 14 residues. The data stem from a study of cytomegalovirus exposure and HLA in healthy donors. Whole-study findings and limits: Later, an analysis showed that TCR beta chains associated with HLA were more clonally expanded than others that were equally common.

It was with 60 Vbeta and 13 Jbeta primers that the PCR ran. Clones were read by immunoSEQ multiplex PCR, and TCRdb kept only the in-frame ones, dropping some. The sample spans some 120,000 clones; the ten largest clones claim 2.5% to 3%. The sequenced material came from PBMCs. The chain has TRBV29-1 and TRBJ1-4, with 8 bases that match TRBD1. This receptor was obtained from a man aged 25 to 45 in good health and CMV-seronegative. In nucleotides, the CDR3 is TGCAGCGTTTCCGGGACAGGAGGCCATGAAAAACTGTTTTTT. Encoded protein: CSVSGTGGHEKLFF.